This T cell receptor beta chain stems from a study of blood T cells in healthy people across ages. Study overall: Roughly one uniquely barcoded beta molecule per two T cells was captured.

CDR1 and CDR2 from the germline V gene are MDHEN and SYDVKM. This CDR3 is 12 amino acids long. V lost 10 bases and J 2 bases, leaving 11 bases between the germline ends. Donor samples were obtained from healthy Caucasian individuals from Russia, aged 6 to 90. It was with a sample-barcoded 5' primer and a J-beta primer mix that a second PCR of about 6 to 12 cycles was run. TCRdb reprocessed the 5' RACE reads with MiXCR, giving one entry per CDR3 protein. The profile covers 550,000 to 700,000 distinct CDR3 sequences, with roughly a quarter appearing a single time and 15% to 20% taken by the ten largest.

This sequence originates from a woman between 65 and 79 years old in good health. The chain recombines TRBV28 with TRBJ1-2; possibly TRBD1 for D (5 bases). Sequenced material: blood. CDR3 nucleotides: TGTGCCATCCTAGAGGGGAACTATGGCTACACCTTC. Translating gives CAILEGNYGYTF.